A single sample gave rise to the 18 T cell receptor beta chains below, sequenced in a study of shared clonotypes between healthy human individuals. The repertoire was sequenced with immunoSEQ multiplex PCR; TCRdb's copy has only in-frame clones and lacks some. The sample contains about 490,000 clones, 70% to 80% of which appear only once. Source material: PBMCs. These receptors were taken from a woman aged 40 to 55 in good health. Some clones in this sample may be carry-over from other donors' samples.

The chain has TRBV28 and TRBJ2-5; D gene uncertain. The V gene lost 6 bases and the J gene lost 2 bases, with 10 bases spanning the gap. Germline CDR1 and CDR2: MDHEN and SYDVKM. CDR3 size: 13 residues. The DNA for the CDR3 is TGTGCCAGCAGCGGAAGCACGCAAGAGACCCAGTACTTC. As protein: CASSGSTQETQYF. Full variable domain (missing parts from reference TRBV28 and TRBJ2-5): DVKVTQSSRYLVKRTGEKVFLECVQDMDHENMFWYRQDPGLGLRLIYFSYDVKMKEKGDIPEGYSVSREKKERFSLILESASTNQTSMYLCASSGSTQETQYFGPGTRLLVL.

The CDR3: CASSQDSINQPQHF. The CDR3 DNA reads TGTGCCAGCAGCCAGGACAGTATCAATCAGCCCCAGCATTTT. The chain is built from TRBV7-8 and TRBJ1-5; tentatively, D is TRBD1 (6 bases). CDR3 size: 14 residues. V was shortened by 5 bases and J by 3 bases, with 11 bases between the two germline ends. The germline V gene has CDR1 SGHVS and CDR2 FQNEAQ.

This clone has a handful of counts. The CDR3 loop is CASKVPGANVLTF. The CDR3 nucleotides read TGTGCCAGCAAGGTGCCCGGGGCCAACGTCCTGACTTTC. This chain connects TRBV28 to TRBJ2-6; D is unresolved. Trimming removed 7 bases at V and 4 bases at J, with 8 bases between. CDR1 and CDR2 from the germline V gene are MDHEN and SYDVKM. This CDR3 has 13 residues.

This clone was recorded many times. The genes are TRBV7-2 and TRBJ2-6; TRBD2 is a possible D gene (6 bases). V lost 2 bases and J 0 bases, leaving 8 bases between the germline ends. The V gene's germline CDR1 is SGHTA and CDR2 FQGNSA. The CDR3 runs 16 residues. The CDR3 loop is CASSLPGVSGANVLTF. The CDR3 DNA reads as TGTGCCAGCAGCTTACCGGGAGTCTCTGGGGCCAACGTCCTGACTTTC.

The J gene is TRBJ1-3, the V gene TRBV28; D not resolved. Germline CDR1 reads MDHEN; CDR2 reads SYDVKM. Trimming took off 2 bases at V and 2 bases at J, with 7 bases between the two ends. The CDR3 sequence is 14 residues long. Here the CDR3 reads CASSLPGAGNTIYF. In DNA form, the CDR3 reads TGTGCCAGCAGTTTACCAGGTGCTGGAAACACCATATATTTT.

The chain carries TRBV6-6 and TRBJ1-2; D gene unclear. CDR1 is MNHNY and CDR2 is SVGAGI in the germline V gene (reference sequence). V was trimmed by 10 bases and J by 1 base, leaving 13 bases between them. The CDR3 consists of 13 residues. For the CDR3, the DNA is TGTGCCACCTCCCCCCCGGGTAACTATGGCTACACCTTC. Its translation is CATSPPGNYGYTF.

J is TRBJ2-1 and V is TRBV7-3, with 15 nucleotides matching TRBD2. Trimming took 5 bases from V and 8 from J; bases not matched to a gene: 7. The CDR3 runs 16 residues. In germline, CDR1 is SGHTA, CDR2 FQGTGA. The CDR3 nucleotides are TGTGCCAGCAGCGCCGGACTAGCGGGAGGGGTAGATGAGCAGTTCTTC. Protein product: CASSAGLAGGVDEQFF.

This clone appeared many times. The chain employs TRBV6-4 and TRBJ2-7; tentative D call: TRBD2 (5 bases). The CDR3 sequence is 14 residues long. Germline V gene sequence: CDR1 MRHNA, CDR2 SNTAGT. Trimming stripped 0 bases from V and 6 bases from J, with 12 bases between. The chain's CDR3 is CASSDSVDSGEQYF. In DNA form, the CDR3 reads TGTGCCAGCAGTGACTCGGTGGACTCCGGCGAGCAGTACTTC.

This clone turned up a few times. V is TRBV4-2 and J is TRBJ1-6, with TRBD1 identical over 9 bases. The germline CDR1 and CDR2 sequences are LGHNA and YNFKEQ. V lost 3 bases, J lost 6 bases, and 9 bases stayed unmatched. CDR3 length: 17 residues. CDR3 in amino acids: CASSHFLQGASNSPLHF. Here the CDR3 DNA reads TGTGCCAGCAGCCACTTCTTACAGGGGGCTAGTAATTCACCCCTCCACTTT.

This clone came up many times. This same CDR3 is encoded by further DNA sequences in the sample. The chain recombines TRBV4-3 with TRBJ2-2, with D hard to call. The V gene's germline CDR1 is LGHNA and CDR2 YSLEER. The CDR3 runs 16 residues. With 0 bases removed from V and 5 bases from J, the gap between germline ends came to 13 bases. CDR3 sequence: CASSQDVGGETGELFF. In nucleotides, the CDR3 is TGCGCCAGCAGCCAAGATGTTGGTGGAGAGACCGGGGAGCTGTTTTTT.

The chain is built from TRBV6-5 and TRBJ2-2; D is unclear. The CDR3 spans 14 residues. Germline V gene lookup returns CDR1 MNHEY and CDR2 SVGAGI. Trimming took 6 bases from V and 4 from J, leaving 12 bases between them. The CDR3 here is CASRPGPITGELFF. The CDR3 nucleotides are TGTGCCAGCAGACCCGGGCCAATCACCGGGGAGCTGTTTTTT.

This clone was seen only once. CDR3 DNA: TGTGCCAGCTCACCAAGGGACAGGGGAGGTATGAACACTGAAGCTTTCTTT. Translating it yields CASSPRDRGGMNTEAFF. V gene TRBV18 combines with J gene TRBJ1-1; the match to TRBD1 covers 10 bases. CDR3 length: 17 residues. The trim removed 2 bases at V and 0 bases at J, leaving 6 bases unmatched. Looked up from germline, CDR1 is KGHSH and CDR2 is LQKENI.

This clone was observed a few times. This chain uses TRBV6-4 with TRBJ2-1; 7 bases align to TRBD2. The length of the CDR3 is 15 residues. From germline, CDR1 is MRHNA and CDR2 SNTAGT. Germline trimming cut 0 bases from V and 2 bases from J; bases unmatched to any gene: 1. The CDR3: CASSDSAGTYNEQFF. The CDR3 nucleotides are TGTGCCAGCAGTGACTCAGCGGGGACCTACAATGAGCAGTTCTTC.

The chain combines TRBV25-1 with TRBJ2-5; 9 bases fit TRBD1. The J call may be in error: the DNA end matches TRBJ2-7 better. Germline values: CDR1 MGHDK, CDR2 SYGVNS. The CDR3 consists of 14 residues. CDR3: CASSTWDRDYEQYF. The CDR3 DNA is TGTGCCAGCAGTACATGGGACAGGGATTACGAGCAGTACTTC.

This clone has just a few counts. The chain has TRBV5-1 and TRBJ2-7, with TRBD2 matching over 11 bases. Looked up from germline, CDR1 is SGHRS and CDR2 is YFSETQ. Trimming at V came to 0 bases and at J to 2 bases, leaving 4 bases not matched to a gene. This CDR3 has 16 amino acids. The CDR3 coding sequence is TGCGCCAGCAGCTTGGGACTAGCGGGACTTACCTACGAGCAGTACTTC. Protein product: CASSLGLAGLTYEQYF.

Of note for this clone: Since a much larger clone is just one base distant, this may be a read error. The J gene is TRBJ1-2, the V gene TRBV28; D possibly corresponds to TRBD1 (6 bases). CDR3 size: 15 residues. Germline V gene data show CDR1 as MDHEN and CDR2 as SYDVKM. The V end lost 3 bases, the J end lost 3 bases, and 14 bases lay between the germline ends. The CDR3 nucleotides read TGTGCCAGCAGTTTTCGGGGGGCCAATTACTATGGCTACACCTTC. It is translated as CASSFRGANYYGYTF.

The rearrangement links TRBV7-6 to TRBJ2-7; D unresolved. The CDR3 length is 14 residues. Germline CDR1 SGHVS, CDR2 FNYEAQ. The germline V and J ends were trimmed by 0 bases and 4 bases, with 10 bases remaining between them. The DNA of the CDR3 is TGTGCCAGCAGCTTAGCGCTCGGGCCGTACGAGCAGTACTTC. Its protein product is CASSLALGPYEQYF.

The genes are TRBV28 and TRBJ2-7; D possibly corresponds to TRBD2 (6 bases). The germline CDR1 and CDR2 sequences are MDHEN and SYDVKM. Trimming took off 2 bases at V and 7 bases at J, with 12 bases between the two ends. CDR3 length equals 13 residues. The DNA for the CDR3 is TGTGCCAGCAGTTTACGGCGGGGTTGGGAGCAGTACTTC. This translates into CASSLRRGWEQYF. The whole variable domain, filled in from reference TRBV28 and TRBJ2-7, reads DVKVTQSSRYLVKRTGEKVFLECVQDMDHENMFWYRQDPGLGLRLIYFSYDVKMKEKGDIPEGYSVSREKKERFSLILESASTNQTSMYLCASSLRRGWEQYFGPGTRLTVT.